This T cell receptor beta chain was recorded in a study of graft-versus-host responses after intestinal transplantation. Comments on this clone: The antigen is not known.

Produced via immunoSEQ multiplex PCR; TCRdb's table is partial and in-frame only. Of about 93,000 clones listed, over 80% are singletons. Points from the study as a whole: Early post-transplant HvG declines were associated with peak circulating GvH clone levels.

With V trimmed by 5 bases and J by 6 bases, 8 bases remained unmatched. The CDR3 is 16 residues long. Germline V gene data show CDR1 as SGDLS and CDR2 as YYNGEE. V gene TRBV9 combines with J gene TRBJ2-2, with TRBD1 identical over 12 bases. The receptor was isolated from a human donor who received an intestinal transplant. Sequencing was performed on unstimulated CD8+ T cells sorted from spleen or lymph node cells, taken before intestinal transplant. The CDR3 protein is CASRPPGQGASGELFF. In nucleotides, the CDR3 is TGTGCCAGCAGGCCCCCGGGACAGGGGGCCTCCGGGGAGCTGTTTTTT.